This T cell receptor (beta chain) was recovered during a study of long-term antiretroviral therapy in people with HIV. The CDR3 loop spans 14 amino acids. Trimming took 6 bases from V and 2 from J; bases not matched to a gene: 4. Germline V CDR1 and CDR2: MNHEY, SMNVEV (reference sequence). Version v3.0 of the immunoSEQ assay ran at survey level. The assay was immunoSEQ multiplex PCR, and TCRdb's table has in-frame clones only and misses some. The sample lists 30,000 to 40,000 clones, 85% occurring once. It was in the United States that all participants with HIV were treated. A word on this clone: The antigen is not known.

Study results and caveats: HIV repertoires showed narrower CDR3 length ranges than controls. Repertoire composition at all time points was dominated by clones that had expanded before ART.

V and J are TRBV27 and TRBJ1-2; 9 bases align to TRBD1. This clonotype originated in a man younger than 35 with HIV. This specimen was unsorted PBMCs, taken about 3.4 years after starting antiretroviral therapy. The CDR3 coding sequence is TGTGCCAGCAGCCAAACAGGGGGCAACTATGGCTACACCTTC. It yields the protein CASSQTGGNYGYTF.